This TCR beta chain was sequenced in a study of shared clonotypes between healthy human individuals. At the level of the study: Per-donor plates numbered three CD4 naive, three CD4 memory, two CD8 naive and one CD8 memory.

Study findings and constraints: Naive subsets generally exceeded memory subsets in estimated richness.

The ends lost 3 bases at V and 3 bases at J; junction bases unmatched: 2. CDR1 and CDR2 from the germline V gene are ENHRY and SYGVKD. The CDR3 runs 13 residues. The study drew its donors from healthy HIV-negative adults without recent acute infections or vaccinations. For this clone: The antigen remains undetermined. The sample carries other DNA sequences with the same CDR3.

Sequencing used immunoSEQ multiplex PCR; TCRdb keeps in-frame clones, though not all of them. The sample carries 2 million to 3 million clones, approximately 93% recorded once. The chain combines TRBV10-3 with TRBJ2-7, with 7 bases matching TRBD1. Sequenced material: naive CD4+ T cells from PBMCs. The subset denotes: CD45RA+ positively selected. The sequence came from a man aged 18 to 29 in good health. Some clones in this sample may be carry-over from other donors' samples. CDR3 residues: CAISESGGYEQYF. The CDR3 DNA sequence: TGTGCCATCAGTGAATCAGGGGGCTACGAGCAGTACTTC.